This T cell receptor (beta chain) was profiled in a study of blood T cell repertoires in COVID-19 (dated by TCRdb to 2018 to 2021). For the study in its entirety: The collaborator samples originated in the United States, Italy and Spain and spanned the acute and convalescent phases of COVID-19. The dataset comprised deeply sampled blood TCRbeta repertoires from subjects exposed to, actively infected with, or recovered from COVID-19. HLA class I and class II types, where available, came from metadata supplied by the sample provider rather than from assay-based typing. The repertoires were released in a freely available public database intended as a resource for research on the immune response to SARS-CoV-2. The material from the prospective study consisted of cDNA or gDNA derived from T cells, B-cell-depleted T cells, or PBMCs. The samples were drawn from two sources: the first 160 participants of the ongoing ImmuneRACE study, and fewer than 1,500 subjects contributed by 6 global collaborators. The sample metadata nearly always contained a de-identified subject ID, COVID-19 status, age in years and sex.

Each collaborating institution followed its own protocols to collect whole blood in K2EDTA tubes. For TCRbeta analysis, collaborator samples were shipped as frozen whole blood, as isolated PBMCs, or as DNA extracted from either sample type. A word on this clone: Its antigen has not been determined. Base-call qualities are not available, and no considerably larger clone is one nucleotide away.

The investigation overall reported the following: The quantity of clinical and demographic metadata differed by source and by participant and was supplied without curation.

TCRbeta CDR3 regions were amplified from genomic DNA by means of the immunoSEQ Assay, a bias-controlled multiplex PCR. Per the source publication's procedure: Nucleated cell counts per sample were estimated from amplification of reference gene primers within the assay. Sequence reads were collapsed and filtered to measure the absolute abundance of every unique TCRbeta CDR3 rearrangement. For each sample, productive Simpson clonality was calculated as the square root of Simpson's diversity index across productive rearrangements. This is the immuneACCESS table as TCRdb keeps it, with only in-frame sequences that have V and J called. A part of the clones is gone; compared with another copy, unresolved V genes explain less than half, and the rest is unexplained. From that table come the V and J calls and clone size; the DNA was used to work out D and trimming. The sample table holds roughly 100,000 clones, of which roughly nine tenths were seen once. In total, the top ten clones hold 5% to 6% of the sample.

Including cysteine and phenylalanine, the CDR3 has 12 amino acids. CDR3 DNA only is kept here, 36 bases in frame from base 1. CDR1 LNHDA and CDR2 SQIVND are derived from the germline V gene (reference sequence). Relative to germline, V is 7 bases shorter and J is 2 bases shorter, with 8 bases between their ends. This receptor was identified in a man aged 50 or older with acute or convalescent COVID-19. The sequenced sample was peripheral blood. The V and J genes are TRBV19 and TRBJ1-2; too little of a D gene remains to name it. The CDR3 protein: CASNARNYGYTF. The sequenced DNA: TGTGCCAGTAACGCGAGGAACTATGGCTACACCTTC.